This TCR beta chain was captured by sequencing in a study of blood T cell repertoires in COVID-19. As originally analysed: Amplification with reference gene primers provided the estimates of nucleated cell counts. Clones were read by immunoSEQ multiplex PCR, and TCRdb kept only the in-frame ones, dropping some. The V and J calls and clone size are taken from that table; D and trimming were inferred from the DNA. There are tens of thousands of clones in the sample; approximately 88% occur only once, and approximately 10% lies in the top ten. Trimming stripped 0 bases from V and 1 base from J, with 6 bases between. Germline CDR1 is SGHTA and CDR2 is FQGTGA. The CDR3 extends over 14 amino acids. This clone is deemed medium-sized.

Sequenced material: peripheral blood. V gene TRBV7-3 combines with J gene TRBJ1-1; D gene unclear. This clonotype originated in a woman in her 70s with acute or convalescent COVID-19. This CDR3 reads CASSLTPKNTEAFF. The CDR3 DNA is TGTGCCAGCAGCTTAACCCCAAAGAACACTGAAGCTTTCTTT.